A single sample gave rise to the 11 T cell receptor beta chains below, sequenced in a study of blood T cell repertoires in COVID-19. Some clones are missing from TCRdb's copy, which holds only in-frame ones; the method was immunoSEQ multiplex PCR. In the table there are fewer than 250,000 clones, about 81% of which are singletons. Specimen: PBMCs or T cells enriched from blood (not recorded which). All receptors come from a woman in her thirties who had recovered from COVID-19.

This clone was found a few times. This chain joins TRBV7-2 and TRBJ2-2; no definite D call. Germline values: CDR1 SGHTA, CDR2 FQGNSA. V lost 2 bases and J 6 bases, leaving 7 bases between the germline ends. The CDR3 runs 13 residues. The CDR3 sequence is CASSLLGAGELFF. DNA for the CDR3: TGTGCCAGCAGCTTATTGGGCGCCGGGGAGCTGTTTTTT.

The CDR3 DNA sequence: TGTGCCAGTAGCCCCCGGGACAGGGGGCTAAATCAGCCCCAGCATTTT. It translates to CASSPRDRGLNQPQHF. The chain joins TRBV19 to TRBJ1-5, with 12 nucleotides matching TRBD1. This CDR3 region has 16 residues. Per germline, CDR1 LNHDA and CDR2 SQIVND (reference sequence). Trimming took 6 bases from V and 4 from J; bases not matched to a gene: 7.

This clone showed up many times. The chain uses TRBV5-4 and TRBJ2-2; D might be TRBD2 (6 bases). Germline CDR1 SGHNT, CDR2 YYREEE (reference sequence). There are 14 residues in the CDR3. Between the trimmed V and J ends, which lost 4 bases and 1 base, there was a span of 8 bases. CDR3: CASSPGRNTGELFF. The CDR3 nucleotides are TGTGCCAGCAGCCCCGGGAGGAACACCGGGGAGCTGTTTTTT.

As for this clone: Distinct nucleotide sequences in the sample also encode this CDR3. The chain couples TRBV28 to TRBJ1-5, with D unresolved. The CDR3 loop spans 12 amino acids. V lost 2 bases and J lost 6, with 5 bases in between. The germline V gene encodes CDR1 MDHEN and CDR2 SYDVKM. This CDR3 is CASSLEGQPQHF. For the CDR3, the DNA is TGTGCCAGCAGTTTAGAGGGTCAGCCCCAGCATTTT.

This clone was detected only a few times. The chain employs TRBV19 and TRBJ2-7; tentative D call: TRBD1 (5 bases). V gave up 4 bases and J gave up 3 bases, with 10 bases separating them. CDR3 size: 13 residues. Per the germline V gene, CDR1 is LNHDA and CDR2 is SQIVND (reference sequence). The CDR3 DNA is TGTGCCAGTAGTACCCCCGGACACTACGAGCAGTACTTC. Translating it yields CASSTPGHYEQYF.

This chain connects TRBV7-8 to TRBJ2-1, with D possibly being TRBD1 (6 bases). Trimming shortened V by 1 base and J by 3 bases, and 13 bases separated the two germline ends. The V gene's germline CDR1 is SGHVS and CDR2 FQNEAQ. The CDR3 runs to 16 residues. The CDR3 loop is CASSLESGVGYNEQFF. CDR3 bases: TGTGCCAGCAGCTTAGAGTCAGGGGTGGGCTACAATGAGCAGTTCTTC.

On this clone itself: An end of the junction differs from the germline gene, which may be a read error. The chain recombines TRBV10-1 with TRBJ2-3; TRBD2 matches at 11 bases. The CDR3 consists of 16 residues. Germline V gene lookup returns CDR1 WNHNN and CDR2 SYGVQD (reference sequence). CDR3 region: CASSDSGLAGTDTQYF. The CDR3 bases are TGCGCCAGCAGTGATTCAGGACTAGCGGGCACCGATACGCAGTATTTT.

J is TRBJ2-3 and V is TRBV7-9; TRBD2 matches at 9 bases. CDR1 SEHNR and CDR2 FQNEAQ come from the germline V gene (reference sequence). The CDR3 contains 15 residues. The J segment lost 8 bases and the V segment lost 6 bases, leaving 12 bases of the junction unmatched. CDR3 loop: CASSYAGGPKVTQYF. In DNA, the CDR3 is TGTGCCAGCAGTTACGCGGGGGGGCCGAAAGTTACGCAGTATTTT.

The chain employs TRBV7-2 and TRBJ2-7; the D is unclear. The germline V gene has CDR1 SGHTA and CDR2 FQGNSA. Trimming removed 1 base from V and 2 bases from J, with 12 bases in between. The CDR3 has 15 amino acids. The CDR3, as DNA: TGTGCCAGCAGCTTAGAGTGGCTCAGAACCTACGAGCAGTACTTC. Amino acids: CASSLEWLRTYEQYF.

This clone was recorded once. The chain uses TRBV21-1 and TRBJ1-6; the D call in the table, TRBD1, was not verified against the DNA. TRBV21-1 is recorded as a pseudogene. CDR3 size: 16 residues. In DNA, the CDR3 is TGTGCCAGCAGCCCCGCCAGGGGGCCGAATAATTCACCCCTCCACTTT. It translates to CASSPARGPNNSPLHF.

This chain's CDR3 is CASSQDKIRTSGGAPDTQYF. In nucleotides, the CDR3 is TGCGCCAGCAGCCAAGATAAAATTAGGACTAGCGGGGGGGCCCCAGATACGCAGTATTTT. The genes are TRBV4-1 and TRBJ2-3, with 15 positions matching TRBD2. This CDR3 spans 20 amino acids. Germline V CDR1 and CDR2: MGHRA, YSYEKL. The V segment lost 0 bases and the J segment 4 bases; nucleotides outside the gene matches: 11.